This T cell receptor (beta chain) was identified in a study of T-cell reconstitution after alpha-beta-depleted transplantation in children. Whole-study findings and limits: Alpha-beta T cells present about two months after transplant were reported to originate from several hundred expanded graft clones.

A word on this clonotype: Its antigen is undetermined.

The CDR3 is 17 amino acids. Losses at the gene ends were 4 bases for V and 4 bases for J; bases not matched to a gene: 11. Germline V lookup: CDR1 LGHDT, CDR2 YNNKEL (reference sequence). A TCRbeta library incorporating unique molecular identifiers was prepared. From the PCR reads, TCRdb called clonotypes with MiXCR, one entry per CDR3 protein. The sample yields 300,000 or so distinct CDR3 sequences, roughly 21% seen once. The TCR was taken from a male patient younger than 18 who had a stem cell transplant for acute lymphoblastic leukemia, so the T cells may come from the graft donor. The starting material was PBMCs, mostly from graft donor cells, obtained 180 days after TCRalphabeta/CD19-depleted stem cell transplant. The chain joins TRBV3-1 to TRBJ1-3, with TRBD1 matching over 9 bases. In DNA, the CDR3 is TGTGCCAGCAGCCCCTACCTCGGGACAGGGACCGGAAACACCATATATTTT. This translates into CASSPYLGTGTGNTIYF.